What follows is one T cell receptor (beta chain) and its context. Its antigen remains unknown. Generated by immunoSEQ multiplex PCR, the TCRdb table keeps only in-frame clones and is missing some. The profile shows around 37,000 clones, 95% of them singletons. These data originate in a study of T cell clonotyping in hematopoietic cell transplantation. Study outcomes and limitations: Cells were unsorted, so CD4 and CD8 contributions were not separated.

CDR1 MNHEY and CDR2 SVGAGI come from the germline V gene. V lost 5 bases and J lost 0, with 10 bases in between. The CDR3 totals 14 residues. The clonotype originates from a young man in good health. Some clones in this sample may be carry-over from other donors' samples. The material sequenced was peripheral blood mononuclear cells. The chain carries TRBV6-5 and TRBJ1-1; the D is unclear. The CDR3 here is CASSPRSLNTEAFF. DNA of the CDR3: TGTGCCAGCAGTCCCCGCTCATTGAACACTGAAGCTTTCTTT.